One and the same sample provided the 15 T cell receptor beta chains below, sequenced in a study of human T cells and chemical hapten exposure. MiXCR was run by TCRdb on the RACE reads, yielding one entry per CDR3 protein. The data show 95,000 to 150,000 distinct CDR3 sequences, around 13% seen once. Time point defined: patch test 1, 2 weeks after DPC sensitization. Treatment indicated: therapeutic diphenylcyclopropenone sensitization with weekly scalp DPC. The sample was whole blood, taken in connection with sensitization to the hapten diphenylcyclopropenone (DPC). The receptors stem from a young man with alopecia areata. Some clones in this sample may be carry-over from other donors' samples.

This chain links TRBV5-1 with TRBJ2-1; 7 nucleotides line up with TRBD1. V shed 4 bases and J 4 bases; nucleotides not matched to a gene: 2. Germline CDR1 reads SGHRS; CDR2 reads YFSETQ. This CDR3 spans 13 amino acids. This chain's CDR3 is CASSPGQYNEQFF. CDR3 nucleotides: TGCGCCAGCAGCCCGGGACAGTACAATGAGCAGTTCTTC. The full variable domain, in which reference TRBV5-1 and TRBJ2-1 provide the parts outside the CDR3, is KAGVTQTPRYLIKTRGQQVTLSCSPISGHRSVSWYQQTPGQGLQFLFEYFSETQRNKGNFPGRFSGRQFSNSRSEMNVSTLELGDSALYLCASSPGQYNEQFFGPGTRLTVL.

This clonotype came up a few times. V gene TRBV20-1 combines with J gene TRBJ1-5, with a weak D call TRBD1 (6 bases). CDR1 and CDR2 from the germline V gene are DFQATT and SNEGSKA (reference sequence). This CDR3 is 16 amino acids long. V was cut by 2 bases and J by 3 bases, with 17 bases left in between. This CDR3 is CSARIPTGPPNQPQHF. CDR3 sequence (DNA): TGCAGTGCTAGAATACCGACAGGACCCCCCAATCAGCCCCAGCATTTT.

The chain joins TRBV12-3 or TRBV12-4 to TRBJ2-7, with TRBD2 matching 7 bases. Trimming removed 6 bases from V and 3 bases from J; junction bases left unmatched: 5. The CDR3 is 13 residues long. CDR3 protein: CASRSGESYEQYF. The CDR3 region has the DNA TGTGCCAGCAGAAGCGGGGAGAGCTACGAGCAGTACTTC.

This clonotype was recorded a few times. The CDR3 region is CASSYTPKDGYTF. CDR3 nucleotide sequence: TGTGCCAGCAGTTACACCCCAAAGGATGGCTACACCTTC. The chain employs TRBV6-2 or TRBV6-3 and TRBJ1-2; no firm D call. V lost 2 bases to trimming and J lost 6 bases, with 10 bases between them. Per the germline V gene, CDR1 is MNHEY and CDR2 is SVGEGT. The CDR3 covers 13 residues.

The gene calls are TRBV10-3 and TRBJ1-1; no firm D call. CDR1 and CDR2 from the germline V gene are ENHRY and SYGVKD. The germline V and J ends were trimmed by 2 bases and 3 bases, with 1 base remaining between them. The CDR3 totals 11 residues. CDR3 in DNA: TGTGCCATCAGTGAGGACACTGAAGCTTTCTTT. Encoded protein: CAISEDTEAFF.

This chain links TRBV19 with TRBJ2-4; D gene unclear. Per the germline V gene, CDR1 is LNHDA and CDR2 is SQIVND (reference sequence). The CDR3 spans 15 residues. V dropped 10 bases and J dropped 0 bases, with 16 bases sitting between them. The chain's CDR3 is CANPNIPLAKNIQYF. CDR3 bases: TGTGCCAATCCCAACATCCCATTAGCCAAAAACATTCAGTACTTC. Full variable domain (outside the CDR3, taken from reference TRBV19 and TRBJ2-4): DGGITQSPKYLFRKEGQNVTLSCEQNLNHDAMYWYRQDPGQGLRLIYYSQIVNDFQKGDIAEGYSVSREKKESFPLTVTSAQKNPTAFYLCANPNIPLAKNIQYFGAGTRLSVL.

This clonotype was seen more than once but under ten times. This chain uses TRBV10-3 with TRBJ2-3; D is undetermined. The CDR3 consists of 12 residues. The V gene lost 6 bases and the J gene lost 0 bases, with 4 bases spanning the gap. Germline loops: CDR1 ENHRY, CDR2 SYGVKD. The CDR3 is CAIRASTDTQYF. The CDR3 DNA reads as TGTGCCATCAGGGCCAGCACAGATACGCAGTATTTT.

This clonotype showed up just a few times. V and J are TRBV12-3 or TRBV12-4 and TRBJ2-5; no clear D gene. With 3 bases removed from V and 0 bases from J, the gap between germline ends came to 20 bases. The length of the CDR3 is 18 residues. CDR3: CASSFRQLLFLYQETQYF. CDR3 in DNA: TGTGCCAGCAGTTTTCGTCAGTTACTCTTCCTGTACCAAGAGACCCAGTACTTC.

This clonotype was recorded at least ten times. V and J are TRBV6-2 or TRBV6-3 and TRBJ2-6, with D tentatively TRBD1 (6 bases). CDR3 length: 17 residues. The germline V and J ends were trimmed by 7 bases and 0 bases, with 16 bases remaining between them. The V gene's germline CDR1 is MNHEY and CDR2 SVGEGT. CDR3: CASIRDTSRSGANVLTF. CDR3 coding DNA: TGTGCCAGCATTCGGGACACCTCTCGCTCTGGGGCCAACGTCCTGACTTTC.

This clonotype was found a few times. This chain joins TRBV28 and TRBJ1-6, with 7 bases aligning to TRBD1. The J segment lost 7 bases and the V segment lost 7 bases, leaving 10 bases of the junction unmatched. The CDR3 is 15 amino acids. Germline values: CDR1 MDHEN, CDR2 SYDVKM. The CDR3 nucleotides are TGTGCCAGCAACGAGTCCGGGACAGAAAATTCACCCCTCCACTTT. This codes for CASNESGTENSPLHF. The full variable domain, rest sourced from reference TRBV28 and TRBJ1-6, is DVKVTQSSRYLVKRTGEKVFLECVQDMDHENMFWYRQDPGLGLRLIYFSYDVKMKEKGDIPEGYSVSREKKERFSLILESASTNQTSMYLCASNESGTENSPLHFGNGTRLTVT.

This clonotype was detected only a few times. CDR3 DNA sequence: TGTGCCAGCAGCTTAGGAGTTGGGCGAGTCCTACCCACTGAAGCTTTCTTT. It specifies CASSLGVGRVLPTEAFF. This chain connects TRBV7-8 to TRBJ1-1; D gene unclear. Trimming took off 1 base at V and 4 bases at J, with 19 bases between the two ends. From germline, CDR1 is SGHVS and CDR2 FQNEAQ. The CDR3 length is 17 residues.

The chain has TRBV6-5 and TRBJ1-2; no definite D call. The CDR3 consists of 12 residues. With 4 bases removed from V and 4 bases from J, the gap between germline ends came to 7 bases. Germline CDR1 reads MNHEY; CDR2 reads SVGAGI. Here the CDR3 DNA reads TGTGCCAGCAGTTCCCTCCCCTATGGCTACACCTTC. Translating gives CASSSLPYGYTF.

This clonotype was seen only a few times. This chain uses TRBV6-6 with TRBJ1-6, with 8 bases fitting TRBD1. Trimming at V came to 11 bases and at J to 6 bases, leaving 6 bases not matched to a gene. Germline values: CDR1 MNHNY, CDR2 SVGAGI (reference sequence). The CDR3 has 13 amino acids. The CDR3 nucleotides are TGTGCCGGTGGGACAGGTCCTAATTCACCCCTCCACTTT. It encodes CAGGTGPNSPLHF.

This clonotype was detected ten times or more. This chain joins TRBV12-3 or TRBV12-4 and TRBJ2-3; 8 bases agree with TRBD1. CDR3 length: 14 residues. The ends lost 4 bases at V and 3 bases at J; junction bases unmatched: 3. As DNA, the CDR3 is TGTGCCAGCAGTTCTGGACAGGGAACAGATACGCAGTATTTT. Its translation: CASSSGQGTDTQYF.

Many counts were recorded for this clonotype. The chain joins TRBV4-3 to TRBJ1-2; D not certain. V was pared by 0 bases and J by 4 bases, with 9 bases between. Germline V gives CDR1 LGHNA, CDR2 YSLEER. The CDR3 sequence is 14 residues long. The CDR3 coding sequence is TGCGCCAGCAGCCAAGATAGGGCTCTCTATGGCTACACCTTC. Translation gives CASSQDRALYGYTF.